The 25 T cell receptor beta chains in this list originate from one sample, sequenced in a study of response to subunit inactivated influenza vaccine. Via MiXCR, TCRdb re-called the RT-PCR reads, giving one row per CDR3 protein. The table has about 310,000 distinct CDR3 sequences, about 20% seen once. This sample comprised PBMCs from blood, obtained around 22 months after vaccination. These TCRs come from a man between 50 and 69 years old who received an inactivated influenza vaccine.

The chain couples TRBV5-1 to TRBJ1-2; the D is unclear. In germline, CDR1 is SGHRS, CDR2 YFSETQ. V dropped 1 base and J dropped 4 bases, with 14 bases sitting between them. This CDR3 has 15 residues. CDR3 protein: CASSLFPRSGYGYTF. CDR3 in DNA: TGCGCCAGCAGCTTGTTTCCCAGATCCGGCTATGGCTACACCTTC.

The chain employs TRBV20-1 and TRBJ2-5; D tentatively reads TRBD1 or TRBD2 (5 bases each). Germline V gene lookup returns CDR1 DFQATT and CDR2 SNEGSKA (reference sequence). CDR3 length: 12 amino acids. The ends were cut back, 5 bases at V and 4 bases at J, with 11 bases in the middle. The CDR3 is CSAPRAGETQYF. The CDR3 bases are TGCAGTGCTCCCAGGGCGGGAGAGACCCAGTACTTC.

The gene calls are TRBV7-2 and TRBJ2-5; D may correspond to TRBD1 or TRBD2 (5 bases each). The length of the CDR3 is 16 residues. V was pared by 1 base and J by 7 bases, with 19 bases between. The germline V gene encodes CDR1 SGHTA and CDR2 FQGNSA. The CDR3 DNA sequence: TGTGCCAGCAGCTTAGAATACTGGGGGAGTGACGCGACCCAGTACTTC. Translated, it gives CASSLEYWGSDATQYF.

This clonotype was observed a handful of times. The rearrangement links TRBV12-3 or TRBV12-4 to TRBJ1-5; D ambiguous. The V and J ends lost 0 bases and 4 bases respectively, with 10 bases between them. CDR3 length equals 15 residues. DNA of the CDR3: TGTGCCAGCAGTTTAGCTGGGTTACTGAATCAGCCCCAGCATTTT. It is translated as CASSLAGLLNQPQHF.

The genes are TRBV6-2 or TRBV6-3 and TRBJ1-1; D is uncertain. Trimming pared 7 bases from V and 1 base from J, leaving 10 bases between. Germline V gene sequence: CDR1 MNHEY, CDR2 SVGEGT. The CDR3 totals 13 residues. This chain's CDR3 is CASTRHGNTEAFF. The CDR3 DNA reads TGTGCCAGCACCCGCCATGGGAACACTGAAGCTTTCTTT.

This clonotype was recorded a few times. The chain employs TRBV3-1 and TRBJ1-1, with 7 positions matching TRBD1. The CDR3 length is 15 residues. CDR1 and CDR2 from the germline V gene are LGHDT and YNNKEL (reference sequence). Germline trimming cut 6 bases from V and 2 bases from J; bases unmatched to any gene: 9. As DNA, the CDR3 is TGTGCCAGCAGTAGAACCAGGACAGGCAACACTGAAGCTTTCTTT. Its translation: CASSRTRTGNTEAFF. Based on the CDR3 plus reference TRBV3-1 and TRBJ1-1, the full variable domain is DTAVSQTPKYLVTQMGNDKSIKCEQNLGHDTMYWYKQDSKKFLKIMFSYNNKELIINETVPNRFSPKSPDKAHLNLHINSLELGDSAVYFCASSRTRTGNTEAFFGQGTRLTVV.

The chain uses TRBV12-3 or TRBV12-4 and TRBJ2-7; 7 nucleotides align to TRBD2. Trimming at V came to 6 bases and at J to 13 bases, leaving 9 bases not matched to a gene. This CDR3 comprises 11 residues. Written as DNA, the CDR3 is TGTGCCAGCAGCTTGGGGCTAGCGGTTTACTTC. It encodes CASSLGLAVYF.

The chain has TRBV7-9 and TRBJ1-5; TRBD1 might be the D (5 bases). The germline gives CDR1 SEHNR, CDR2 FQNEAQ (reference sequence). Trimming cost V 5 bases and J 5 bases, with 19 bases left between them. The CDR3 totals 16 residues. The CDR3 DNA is TGTGCCAGCAGCCTCGGAAGAGGGGAGGGCGATCAGCCCCAGCATTTT. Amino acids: CASSLGRGEGDQPQHF.

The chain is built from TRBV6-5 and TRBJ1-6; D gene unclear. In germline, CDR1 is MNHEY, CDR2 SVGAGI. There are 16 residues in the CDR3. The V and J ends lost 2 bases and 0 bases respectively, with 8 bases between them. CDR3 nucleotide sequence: TGTGCCAGCAGTTACGAGGGAGACTCCTATAATTCACCCCTCCACTTT. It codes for CASSYEGDSYNSPLHF.

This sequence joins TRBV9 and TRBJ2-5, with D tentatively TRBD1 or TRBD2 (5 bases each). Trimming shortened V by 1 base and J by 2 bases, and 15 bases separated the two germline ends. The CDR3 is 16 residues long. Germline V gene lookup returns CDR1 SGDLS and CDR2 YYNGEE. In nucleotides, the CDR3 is TGTGCCAGCAGCGTAACCTCCGGGACGAGGCAAGAGACCCAGTACTTC. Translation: CASSVTSGTRQETQYF.

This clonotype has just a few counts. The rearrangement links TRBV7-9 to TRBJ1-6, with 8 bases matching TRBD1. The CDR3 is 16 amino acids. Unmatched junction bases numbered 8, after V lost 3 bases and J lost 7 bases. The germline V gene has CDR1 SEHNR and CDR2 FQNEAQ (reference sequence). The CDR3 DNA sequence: TGTGCCAGCAGCTTCGACAGGGACAGGTTAAATTCACCCCTCCACTTT. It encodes CASSFDRDRLNSPLHF.

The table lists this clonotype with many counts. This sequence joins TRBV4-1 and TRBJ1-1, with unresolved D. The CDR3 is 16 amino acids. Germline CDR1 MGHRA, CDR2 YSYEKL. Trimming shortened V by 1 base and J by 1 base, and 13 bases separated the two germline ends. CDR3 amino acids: CASSQGFPGSNTEAFF. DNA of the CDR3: TGCGCCAGCAGCCAAGGCTTCCCGGGCTCGAACACTGAAGCTTTCTTT.

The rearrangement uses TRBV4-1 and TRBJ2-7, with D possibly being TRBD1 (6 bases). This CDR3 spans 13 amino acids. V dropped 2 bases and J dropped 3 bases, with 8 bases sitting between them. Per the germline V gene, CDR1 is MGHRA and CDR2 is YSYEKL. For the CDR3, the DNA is TGCGCCAGCAGCCAAAAAGGGGGCTACGAGCAGTACTTC. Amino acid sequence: CASSQKGGYEQYF.

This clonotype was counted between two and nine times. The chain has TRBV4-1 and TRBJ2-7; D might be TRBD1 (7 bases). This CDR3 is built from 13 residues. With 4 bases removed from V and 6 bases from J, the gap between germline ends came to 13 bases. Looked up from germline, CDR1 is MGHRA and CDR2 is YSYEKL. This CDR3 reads CASSPGGGGEQYF. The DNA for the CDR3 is TGCGCCAGCAGCCCAGGAGGGGGCGGCGAGCAGTACTTC.

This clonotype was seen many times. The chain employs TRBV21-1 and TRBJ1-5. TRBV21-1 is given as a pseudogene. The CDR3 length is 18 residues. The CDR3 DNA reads TGTGCCAGCAGCAAAGCGCTCATTTGGGACGGCTTCAATCAGCCCCAGCATTTT. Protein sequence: CASSKALIWDGFNQPQHF.

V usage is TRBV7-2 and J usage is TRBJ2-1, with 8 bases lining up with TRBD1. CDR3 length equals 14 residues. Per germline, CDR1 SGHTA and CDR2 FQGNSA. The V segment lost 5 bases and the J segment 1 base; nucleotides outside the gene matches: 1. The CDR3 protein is CASSRDRSYNEQFF. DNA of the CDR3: TGTGCCAGCAGCCGGGACAGGTCCTACAATGAGCAGTTCTTC. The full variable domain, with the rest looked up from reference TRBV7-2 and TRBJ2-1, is GAGVSQSPSNKVTEKGKDVELRCDPISGHTALYWYRQSLGQGLEFLIYFQGNSAPDKSGLPSDRFSAERTGGSVSTLTIQRTQQEDSAVYLCASSRDRSYNEQFFGPGTRLTVL.

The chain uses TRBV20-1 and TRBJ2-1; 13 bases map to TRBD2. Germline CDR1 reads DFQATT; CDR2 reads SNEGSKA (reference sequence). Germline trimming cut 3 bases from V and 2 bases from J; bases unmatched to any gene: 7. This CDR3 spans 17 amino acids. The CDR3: CSARPRLAGGTYNEQFF. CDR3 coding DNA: TGCAGTGCTAGGCCTAGACTAGCGGGGGGAACCTACAATGAGCAGTTCTTC.

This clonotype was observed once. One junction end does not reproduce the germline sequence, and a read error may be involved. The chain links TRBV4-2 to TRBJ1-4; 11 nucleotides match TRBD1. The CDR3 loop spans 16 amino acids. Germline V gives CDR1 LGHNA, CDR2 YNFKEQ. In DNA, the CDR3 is TGTGCCAGCAGCCAAGATCTTGGGACAGGGGGTGAAGAACTGTTTTTT. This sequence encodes CASSQDLGTGGEELFF.

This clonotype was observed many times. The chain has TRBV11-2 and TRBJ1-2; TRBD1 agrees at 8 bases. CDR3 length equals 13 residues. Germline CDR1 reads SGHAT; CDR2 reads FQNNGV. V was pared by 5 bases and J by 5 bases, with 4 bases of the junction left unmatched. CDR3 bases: TGTGCCAGCAGCGCCGACAGGGGTTATGGCTACACCTTC. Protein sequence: CASSADRGYGYTF.

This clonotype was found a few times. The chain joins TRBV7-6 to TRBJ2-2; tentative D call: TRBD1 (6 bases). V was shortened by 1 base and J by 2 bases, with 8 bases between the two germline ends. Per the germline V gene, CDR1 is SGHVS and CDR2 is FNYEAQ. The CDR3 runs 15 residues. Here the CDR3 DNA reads TGTGCCAGCAGCTTAGTCAGGGGAAACACCGGGGAGCTGTTTTTT. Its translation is CASSLVRGNTGELFF.

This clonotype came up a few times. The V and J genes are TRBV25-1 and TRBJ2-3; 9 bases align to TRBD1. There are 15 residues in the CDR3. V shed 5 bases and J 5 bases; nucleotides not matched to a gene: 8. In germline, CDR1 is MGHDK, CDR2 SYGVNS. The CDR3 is CASSLGQGTGDTQYF. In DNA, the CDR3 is TGTGCCAGCAGTCTTGGACAGGGGACAGGAGATACGCAGTATTTT.

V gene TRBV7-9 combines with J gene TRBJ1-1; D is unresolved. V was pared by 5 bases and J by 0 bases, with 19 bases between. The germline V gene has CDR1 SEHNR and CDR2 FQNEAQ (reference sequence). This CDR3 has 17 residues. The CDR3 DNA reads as TGTGCCAGCAGCCCCAACCCGCTAAAGGACCTGAACACTGAAGCTTTCTTT. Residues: CASSPNPLKDLNTEAFF.

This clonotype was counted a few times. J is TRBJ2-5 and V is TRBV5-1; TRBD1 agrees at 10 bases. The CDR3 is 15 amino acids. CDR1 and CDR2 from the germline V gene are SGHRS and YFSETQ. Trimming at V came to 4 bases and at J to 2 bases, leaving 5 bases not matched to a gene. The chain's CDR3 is CASSTGQGRQETQYF. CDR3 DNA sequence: TGCGCCAGCAGCACGGGACAGGGGCGACAAGAGACCCAGTACTTC.

The CDR3 sequence is CASSLDSGPASTQYF. The DNA for the CDR3 is TGTGCCAGCAGCTTAGATTCGGGGCCAGCTAGTACGCAGTATTTT. The V and J genes are TRBV7-2 and TRBJ2-3; D is perhaps TRBD1 or TRBD2 (5 bases each). CDR1 and CDR2 from the germline V gene are SGHTA and FQGNSA. V was shortened by 1 base and J by 8 bases, with 16 bases between the two germline ends. The CDR3 totals 15 residues.

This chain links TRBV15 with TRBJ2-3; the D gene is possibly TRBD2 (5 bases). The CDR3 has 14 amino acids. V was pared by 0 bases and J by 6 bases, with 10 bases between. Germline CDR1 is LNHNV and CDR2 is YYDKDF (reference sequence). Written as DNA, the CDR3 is TGTGCCACCAGCAGAGATCTTAGCGCCGATACGCAGTATTTT. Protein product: CATSRDLSADTQYF.